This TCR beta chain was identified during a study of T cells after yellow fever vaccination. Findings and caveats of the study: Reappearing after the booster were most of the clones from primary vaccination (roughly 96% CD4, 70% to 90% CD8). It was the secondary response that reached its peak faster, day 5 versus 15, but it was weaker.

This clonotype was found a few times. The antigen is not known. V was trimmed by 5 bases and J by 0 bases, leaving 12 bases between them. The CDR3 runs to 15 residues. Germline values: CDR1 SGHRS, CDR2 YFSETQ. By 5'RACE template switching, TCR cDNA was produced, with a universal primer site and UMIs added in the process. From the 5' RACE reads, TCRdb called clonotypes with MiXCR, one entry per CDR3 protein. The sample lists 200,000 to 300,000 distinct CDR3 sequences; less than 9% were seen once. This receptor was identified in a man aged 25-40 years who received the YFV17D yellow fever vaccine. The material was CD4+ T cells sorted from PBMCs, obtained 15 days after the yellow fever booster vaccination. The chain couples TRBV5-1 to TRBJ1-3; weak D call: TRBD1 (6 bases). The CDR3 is CASRRQAHSGNTIYF. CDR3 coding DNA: TGCGCCAGCAGAAGACAGGCCCACTCTGGAAACACCATATATTTT.